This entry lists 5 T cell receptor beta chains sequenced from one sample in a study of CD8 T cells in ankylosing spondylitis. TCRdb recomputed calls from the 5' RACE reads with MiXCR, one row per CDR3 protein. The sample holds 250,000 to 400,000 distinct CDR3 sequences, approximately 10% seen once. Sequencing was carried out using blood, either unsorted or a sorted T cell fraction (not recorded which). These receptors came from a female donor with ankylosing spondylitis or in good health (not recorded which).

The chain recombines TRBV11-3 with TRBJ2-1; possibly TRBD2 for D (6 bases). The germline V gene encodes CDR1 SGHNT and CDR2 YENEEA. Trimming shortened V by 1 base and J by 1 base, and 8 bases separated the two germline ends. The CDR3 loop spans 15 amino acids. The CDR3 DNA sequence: TGTGCCAGCAGCTTAGGGACTAATTCCTACAATGAGCAGTTCTTC. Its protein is CASSLGTNSYNEQFF.

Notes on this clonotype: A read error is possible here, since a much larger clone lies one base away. CDR3 loop: CSAQGGGSYNSPLHF. CDR3 bases: TGCAGTGCCCAAGGAGGGGGCTCCTATAATTCACCCCTCCACTTT. The chain joins TRBV20-1 to TRBJ1-6; TRBD1 is a possible D gene (6 bases). The CDR3 is 15 amino acids. Germline CDR1 DFQATT, CDR2 SNEGSKA (reference sequence). V lost 6 bases and J lost 0, with 12 bases in between.

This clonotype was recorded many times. This CDR3 is CASSTPRSGVGNTIYF. In DNA form, the CDR3 reads TGTGCCAGCAGCACTCCCCGTTCGGGGGTCGGAAACACCATATATTTT. This sequence joins TRBV11-2 and TRBJ1-3; D may be TRBD1 (5 bases). From germline, CDR1 is SGHAT and CDR2 FQNNGV. There are 16 residues in the CDR3. V was clipped by 5 bases and J by 4 bases, with 18 bases between them.

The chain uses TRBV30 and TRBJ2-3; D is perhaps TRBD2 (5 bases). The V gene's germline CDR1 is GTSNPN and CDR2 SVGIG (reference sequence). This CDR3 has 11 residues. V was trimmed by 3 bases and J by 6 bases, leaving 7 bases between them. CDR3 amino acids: CAWSERDTQYF. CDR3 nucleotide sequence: TGTGCCTGGAGCGAGCGGGATACGCAGTATTTT.

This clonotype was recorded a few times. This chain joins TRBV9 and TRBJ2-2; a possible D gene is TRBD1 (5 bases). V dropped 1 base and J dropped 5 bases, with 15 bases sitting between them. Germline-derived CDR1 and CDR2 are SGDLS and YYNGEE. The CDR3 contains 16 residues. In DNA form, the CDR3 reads TGTGCCAGCAGCGTAAGCCAAGGGGCGCCTACCGGGGAGCTGTTTTTT. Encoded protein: CASSVSQGAPTGELFF.